The 24 T cell receptor beta chains listed next were all sequenced from one sample in a study of T-cell reconstitution after alpha-beta-depleted transplantation in children (dated by TCRdb to between 2015 and 2016). The treatment or condition label, read with the paper, signifies: allogeneic hematopoietic cell transplantation with graft depleted of TCRalphabeta T cells and CD19 B cells. The protocol used for the library was PCR. These reads were obtained on an Illumina HiSeq 2500. To normalize quantification of the TCRbeta repertoire, the TCR libraries were built with molecular barcoding that relied on unique molecular identifiers. TCRdb handled the public reads itself, with Q25 trimming in fastp and clone calling in MiXCR, and kept productive beta chains. Rows with a matching CDR3 protein are joined into one entry that keeps the most common DNA and genes. The sample table holds around 700,000 distinct CDR3 sequences, of which 10% to 15% were seen once. The ten largest account for 0.79% of the sample.

This sample comprised PBMCs, obtained before TCRalphabeta/CD19-depleted stem cell transplant. These receptor sequences come from a girl aged 2 to 9 with congenital amegakaryocytic thrombocytopenia, due to receive a stem cell transplant.

This clonotype was counted once. The junction and the germline gene differ at one end; a read error may be behind it. The chain is built from TRBV11-2 and TRBJ2-1, with 12 bases that match TRBD2. Germline CDR1 is SGHAT and CDR2 is FQNNGV. The CDR3 has 18 amino acids. The CDR3 region is CASSSTSGSSFYYNEPFF. The CDR3 coding sequence is TGTGCCAGCAGTTCGACTAGCGGGAGTAGCTTTTATTACAATGAGCCGTTCTTC.

This clonotype was recorded many times. A read error may produce the germline difference seen at one junction end. The chain combines TRBV7-8 with TRBJ1-1; D gene unclear. Per germline, CDR1 SGHVS and CDR2 FQNEAQ. CDR3 size: 16 residues. CDR3: CASSQTLGLENAEAFF. CDR3 coding DNA: TGTGCCAGCAGCCAGACCTTGGGATTGGAGAACGCTGAAGCTTTCTTT.

The chain couples TRBV16 to TRBJ2-7, with D perhaps matching TRBD2 (6 bases). V dropped 3 bases and J dropped 3 bases, with 24 bases sitting between them. The CDR3 consists of 18 residues. The germline V gene has CDR1 KGHSY and CDR2 FQNENV. The CDR3 DNA is TGTGCCAGCAGCCACCCCGGGGGTCGGGAAAAACCCGTCTACGAGCAGTACTTC. Protein: CASSHPGGREKPVYEQYF.

In its sample, this clonotype was seen many times. V is TRBV9 and J is TRBJ2-1, with TRBD2 matching over 16 bases. CDR1 SGDLS and CDR2 YYNGEE come from the germline V gene. The CDR3 has 18 amino acids. Trimming took 3 bases from V and 2 from J; bases not matched to a gene: 5. CDR3 DNA: TGTGCCAGCAGCGCGGGACTAGCGGGAGGGGGAACCTACAATGAGCAGTTCTTC. The encoded protein is CASSAGLAGGGTYNEQFF.

This chain joins TRBV5-1 and TRBJ2-1, with 13 bases lining up with TRBD2. The V segment lost 5 bases and the J segment 0 bases; nucleotides outside the gene matches: 5. The CDR3 is made up of 17 amino acids. CDR1 and CDR2 (germline): SGHRS, YFSETQ. CDR3 in DNA: TGCGCCAGCAGGGGAGGACTAGCGGGAGCCTCCTACAATGAGCAGTTCTTC. It is translated as CASRGGLAGASYNEQFF.

This clonotype was found many times. The chain employs TRBV3-1 and TRBJ2-7, with TRBD2 matching over 8 bases. V was clipped by 2 bases and J by 4 bases; unmatched bases: 4. This CDR3 is built from 14 residues. Germline V gene lookup returns CDR1 LGHDT and CDR2 YNNKEL (reference sequence). The CDR3 sequence: CASSQLSGSYEQYF. The CDR3 bases are TGTGCCAGCAGCCAATTAAGCGGGAGTTACGAGCAGTACTTC.

The table lists this clonotype with many counts. This chain uses TRBV5-1 with TRBJ2-2; D is uncertain. CDR3 length: 15 amino acids. The V gene's germline CDR1 is SGHRS and CDR2 YFSETQ. V lost 5 bases, J lost 0 bases, and 11 bases lay in between. CDR3 in amino acids: CASSQVLANTGELFF. CDR3 DNA sequence: TGCGCCAGCAGTCAAGTTTTGGCGAACACCGGGGAGCTGTTTTTT.

This clonotype was seen at least ten times. The chain joins TRBV29-1 to TRBJ2-5, with 11 bases aligning to TRBD1. CDR1 is SQVTM, CDR2 ANQGSEA, per germline. The CDR3 loop spans 14 amino acids. Losses at the gene ends were 7 bases for V and 4 bases for J; bases not matched to a gene: 8. Written as DNA, the CDR3 is TGCAGCGGATCGGGACAGGGGGAATCAGAGACCCAGTACTTC. It yields the protein CSGSGQGESETQYF. Complete variable domain (other parts from reference TRBV29-1 and TRBJ2-5): SAVISQKPSRDICQRGTSLTIQCQVDSQVTMMFWYRQQPGQSLTLIATANQGSEATYESGFVIDKFPISRPNLTFSTLTVSNMSPEDSSIYLCSGSGQGESETQYFGPGTRLLVL.

This clonotype was seen a single time. Given a much more abundant clone one base away, this may be a read error. This chain joins TRBV5-1 and TRBJ2-5, with 7 bases that match TRBD1. This CDR3 region has 13 residues. Germline assignment: CDR1 SGHRS and CDR2 YFSETQ. Trimming removed 6 bases from V and 4 bases from J; junction bases left unmatched: 6. In DNA form, the CDR3 reads TGCGCCAGCATGCGACAGGGTATAGAGACCCAGTACTTC. It yields the protein CASMRQGIETQYF.

This clonotype was seen a few times. The chain carries TRBV20-1 and TRBJ2-1, with 14 bases fitting TRBD2. CDR1 DFQATT and CDR2 SNEGSKA come from the germline V gene (reference sequence). The ends lost 7 bases at V and 2 bases at J; junction bases unmatched: 10. The CDR3 loop spans 17 amino acids. The CDR3 is CSVEGLAGAGPYNEQFF. The CDR3 DNA reads as TGCAGTGTCGAGGGACTAGCGGGAGCGGGGCCCTACAATGAGCAGTTCTTC.

This clonotype was counted at least ten times. This chain links TRBV7-2 with TRBJ2-7; 9 positions agree with TRBD2. With V trimmed by 0 bases and J by 1 base, 4 bases remained unmatched. The CDR3 runs to 16 residues. Germline assignment: CDR1 SGHTA and CDR2 FQGNSA. In DNA form, the CDR3 reads TGTGCCAGCAGCTTAGCAGGCACTAGCGGGTCCTACGAGCAGTACTTC. It translates to CASSLAGTSGSYEQYF.

This clonotype came up a few times. The chain couples TRBV20-1 to TRBJ1-5; 8 positions agree with TRBD1. CDR3 length: 17 residues. V shed 4 bases, J shed 0 bases, and the junction held 11 bases outside the gene matches. The V gene's germline CDR1 is DFQATT and CDR2 SNEGSKA (reference sequence). The DNA for the CDR3 is TGCAGTGCTAATATGGCAGGGGGCGATCGTAGCAATCAGCCCCAGCATTTT. Translated, it gives CSANMAGGDRSNQPQHF.

This clonotype showed up just once. A clone one base away is much larger, so this may be a read error. As DNA, the CDR3 is TGCTGTGCTAGAGGGCGGACTAGCGTCCCCCGCACAGATACGCAGTATTTT. Protein product: CCARGRTSVPRTDTQYF. V usage is TRBV20-1 and J usage is TRBJ2-3; 9 bases fit TRBD2. This CDR3 contains 17 residues. Germline V gene lookup returns CDR1 DFQATT and CDR2 SNEGSKA (reference sequence).

In this sample, this clonotype turned up many times. The V gene is TRBV7-9, the J gene TRBJ1-5; D ambiguous. CDR1 SEHNR and CDR2 FQNEAQ come from the germline V gene (reference sequence). The CDR3 consists of 12 residues. V gave up 3 bases and J gave up 4 bases, with 4 bases separating them. CDR3 sequence (DNA): TGTGCCAGCAGCTTGCAAAATCAGCCCCAGCATTTT. Translation: CASSLQNQPQHF.

The chain links TRBV29-1 to TRBJ2-5, with D tentatively TRBD2 (8 bases). V was trimmed by 6 bases and J by 9 bases, leaving 20 bases between them. Germline V lookup: CDR1 SQVTM, CDR2 ANQGSEA. The CDR3 is made up of 13 amino acids. As DNA, the CDR3 is TGCAGCGTGAGCTTACAGGGGCGGGGGGCCCAGTACTTC. Protein product: CSVSLQGRGAQYF. Full variable domain (rest looked up from reference TRBV29-1 and TRBJ2-5): SAVISQKPSRDICQRGTSLTIQCQVDSQVTMMFWYRQQPGQSLTLIATANQGSEATYESGFVIDKFPISRPNLTFSTLTVSNMSPEDSSIYLCSVSLQGRGAQYFGPGTRLLVL.

This clonotype was counted ten times or more. This rearrangement joins TRBV20-1 to TRBJ1-1; D unclear. There are 13 residues in the CDR3. Germline V gene sequence: CDR1 DFQATT, CDR2 SNEGSKA (reference sequence). Trimming took off 0 bases at V and 4 bases at J, with 9 bases between the two ends. Here the CDR3 reads CSARDLQGTEAFF. The CDR3 nucleotides read TGCAGTGCTAGAGATCTCCAAGGCACTGAAGCTTTCTTT.

This clonotype was seen repeatedly, ten times or more. The chain couples TRBV5-1 to TRBJ2-5, with D possibly being TRBD1 or TRBD2 (5 bases each). This CDR3 is 15 amino acids long. The V end lost 4 bases, the J end lost 3 bases, and 16 bases lay between the germline ends. CDR1 is SGHRS, CDR2 YFSETQ, per germline. The CDR3 spells CASSHTAGTKETQYF. CDR3 coding DNA: TGCGCCAGCAGCCATACAGCCGGGACCAAAGAGACCCAGTACTTC.

This clonotype was counted ten times or more. The chain combines TRBV20-1 with TRBJ2-2; TRBD2 is a possible D gene (5 bases). Deletions cut 3 bases from V and 0 bases from J, with 20 bases between. Germline V CDR1 and CDR2: DFQATT, SNEGSKA (reference sequence). The CDR3 runs to 18 residues. Here the CDR3 DNA reads TGCAGTGCTAGTACCCTACCTATTAGCGCCTCGAACACCGGGGAGCTGTTTTTT. Its protein is CSASTLPISASNTGELFF.

The chain uses TRBV20-1 and TRBJ1-1; D is ambiguous. This CDR3 spans 16 amino acids. V dropped 3 bases and J dropped 0 bases, with 17 bases sitting between them. Germline assignment: CDR1 DFQATT and CDR2 SNEGSKA (reference sequence). The CDR3 loop is CSASNSPISMNTEAFF. The CDR3 DNA is TGCAGTGCTAGTAATTCCCCCATCAGCATGAACACTGAAGCTTTCTTT.

At least ten counts were recorded for this clonotype. The rearrangement links TRBV15 to TRBJ1-5, with 7 nucleotides matching TRBD1. With 3 bases clipped from V and 3 bases from J, the junction kept 14 bases outside the gene matches. From germline, CDR1 is LNHNV and CDR2 YYDKDF (reference sequence). The CDR3 runs 18 residues. Written as DNA, the CDR3 is TGTGCCACCAGCAGGAGTGCCGGGACAGTAGGTTCCAATCAGCCCCAGCATTTT. Translating gives CATSRSAGTVGSNQPQHF.

The chain couples TRBV30 to TRBJ2-3, with 9 nucleotides matching TRBD2. Germline CDR1 reads GTSNPN; CDR2 reads SVGIG (reference sequence). This CDR3 is 15 amino acids long. J gave up 2 bases and V 1 base, and 4 bases lay outside the gene matches. Written as DNA, the CDR3 is TGTGCCTGGAGTGAGCTAGCGGGGTTCACAGATACGCAGTATTTT. Its protein product is CAWSELAGFTDTQYF. Combining the CDR3 with reference TRBV30 and TRBJ2-3 gives the whole variable domain SQTIHQWPATLVQPVGSPLSLECTVEGTSNPNLYWYRQAAGRGLQLLFYSVGIGQISSEVPQNLSASRPQDRQFILSSKKLLLSDSGFYLCAWSELAGFTDTQYFGPGTRLTVL.

This clonotype has at least ten counts. The V gene is TRBV29-1, the J gene TRBJ2-1; 7 bases are a match to TRBD2. The ends lost 6 bases at V and 5 bases at J; junction bases unmatched: 13. This CDR3 is built from 15 residues. Per germline, CDR1 SQVTM and CDR2 ANQGSEA. Here the CDR3 reads CSVGSRTSVNNEQFF. Here the CDR3 DNA reads TGCAGCGTGGGTAGTAGAACTAGCGTAAACAATGAGCAGTTCTTC.

V usage is TRBV20-1 and J usage is TRBJ2-3; TRBD1 or TRBD2 may be the D gene (5 bases each). The CDR3 spans 14 residues. Germline V gives CDR1 DFQATT, CDR2 SNEGSKA (reference sequence). V was shortened by 4 bases and J by 2 bases, with 13 bases between the two germline ends. CDR3 nucleotides: TGCAGTGCTATTCTGGGGACCCCCACAGATACGCAGTATTTT. Its protein product is CSAILGTPTDTQYF.

Ten or more counts support this clonotype. The CDR3 DNA follows: TGTGCCAGCAGCTTGGTGCTCGGGGGTCTAGGGGAGCAGTACTTC. It is translated as CASSLVLGGLGEQYF. The chain uses TRBV5-5 and TRBJ2-7; tentatively, D is TRBD2 (6 bases). V was trimmed by 0 bases and J by 7 bases, leaving 17 bases between them. This CDR3 is 15 amino acids long. The germline V gene encodes CDR1 SGHKS and CDR2 YYEKEE (reference sequence).